This T cell receptor beta chain was found in a study of OX40 agonist ivuxolimab in advanced cancers. TCRdb's copy holds only in-frame clones and misses some; the assay was immunoSEQ multiplex PCR. The profile shows tens of thousands of clones, 84% of them singletons. The germline gives CDR1 SGHTA, CDR2 FQGTGA. The germline V and J ends were trimmed by 3 bases and 2 bases, with 20 bases remaining between them. The CDR3 loop spans 17 amino acids. Autoimmune disease history or systemic immunosuppression meant exclusion. The input for sequencing was CD4+ or CD8+ T cells sorted from blood, taken in a trial of the OX40 agonist ivuxolimab. This sequence originates from an adult with an advanced solid tumor such as melanoma, head and neck, liver or kidney cancer. The V and J genes are TRBV7-3 and TRBJ2-7; D is possibly TRBD2 (6 bases). Written as DNA, the CDR3 is TGTGCCAGCAGCTTGGGAGGCGGGACCCTAAGAACCTACGAGCAGTACTTC. The encoded protein is CASSLGGGTLRTYEQYF.